The 15 T cell receptor beta chains below come from one sample, sequenced in a study of memory CD4+ T cells and cytomegalovirus serostatus (dated by TCRdb to the late 2010s). Library method: the immunoSEQ multiplex PCR assay. The clones in this table, taken by TCRdb from immuneACCESS, are in-frame only. Not every clone is retained; where verified, under half of the shortfall comes from an unresolved V gene, and the cause of the rest is unknown. This sample is represented by under 45,000 clones; roughly four fifths of them were singletons. The top ten clones comprise roughly 6.7% of the sample. A FACSAria II was used to sort memory CD4+ T cells, defined as single viable CD3+CD4+CD8-CD45RO+ cells. The sequencing sample was made of memory CD4+ T cells from blood. These receptors all stem from an adult in good health and CMV-seronegative.

V is TRBV30 and J is TRBJ1-5; no firm D call. Germline CDR1 reads GTSNPN; CDR2 reads SVGIG (reference sequence). The CDR3 runs 13 residues. Trimming took 1 base from V and 1 from J, leaving 5 bases between them. This CDR3 is CAWSEGSNQPQHF. Written as DNA, the CDR3 is TGTGCCTGGAGTGAGGGCAGCAATCAGCCCCAGCATTTT.

CDR3 protein: CASSRLAGVYNEQFF. The CDR3 coding sequence is TGTGCCAGCTCAAGACTAGCGGGAGTGTACAATGAGCAGTTCTTC. The chain uses TRBV18 and TRBJ2-1, with 12 bases matching TRBD2. Per the germline V gene, CDR1 is KGHSH and CDR2 is LQKENI. The ends lost 5 bases at V and 4 bases at J; junction bases unmatched: 3. This CDR3 is 15 amino acids long.

The CDR3 reads CASSLAQGRRTGELFF. In nucleotides, the CDR3 is TGTGCCAGCAGCTTAGCTCAGGGACGGCGCACCGGGGAGCTGTTTTTT. This rearrangement joins TRBV7-9 to TRBJ2-2; D assignment may be TRBD1 or TRBD2 (5 bases each). Germline assignment: CDR1 SEHNR and CDR2 FQNEAQ (reference sequence). Trimming stripped 0 bases from V and 4 bases from J, with 12 bases between. CDR3 length: 16 amino acids.

The chain has TRBV6-6 and TRBJ2-1; 7 positions agree with TRBD2. The CDR3 runs to 15 residues. Germline V gives CDR1 MNHNY, CDR2 SVGAGI (reference sequence). J lost 5 bases, V lost 2 bases, and 6 bases had no gene match. Written as DNA, the CDR3 is TGTGCCAGCAGTTACGAGGGAGGGCCTCACAATGAGCAGTTCTTC. It encodes CASSYEGGPHNEQFF.

The chain combines TRBV29-1 with TRBJ2-1; no clear D gene. Per the germline V gene, CDR1 is SQVTM and CDR2 is ANQGSEA. The CDR3 has 13 residues. The ends were cut back, 7 bases at V and 4 bases at J, with 14 bases in the middle. For the CDR3, the DNA is TGCAGCGCACACAAGTCCTTATACAATGAGCAGTTCTTC. Protein sequence: CSAHKSLYNEQFF.

This clone was detected a few times. CDR3: CASSQDWNTIYF. The CDR3 nucleotides are TGTGCCAGCAGCCAAGATTGGAACACCATATATTTT. The chain joins TRBV14 to TRBJ1-3; D is ambiguous. The germline V and J ends were trimmed by 0 bases and 7 bases, with 4 bases remaining between them. Germline CDR1 SGHDN, CDR2 FVKESK. The CDR3 has 12 residues.

This chain links TRBV4-2 with TRBJ1-2, with D perhaps matching TRBD1 (6 bases). Germline loops: CDR1 LGHNA, CDR2 YNFKEQ. This CDR3 comprises 14 residues. V lost 0 bases to trimming and J lost 3 bases, with 8 bases between them. The CDR3 protein is CASSQEAGDYGYTF. The CDR3 DNA reads TGTGCCAGCAGCCAAGAGGCAGGGGACTATGGCTACACCTTC.

V usage is TRBV28 and J usage is TRBJ1-2; 7 bases are a match to TRBD1. The CDR3 has 12 residues. The germline V gene encodes CDR1 MDHEN and CDR2 SYDVKM. V lost 7 bases and J lost 4; bases outside the gene matches: 3. Here the CDR3 reads CASTGQSYGYTF. The CDR3 DNA sequence: TGTGCCAGCACGGGACAGTCCTATGGCTACACCTTC.

This chain connects TRBV5-6 to TRBJ2-3; the match to TRBD2 covers 10 bases. CDR1 SGHDT and CDR2 YYEEEE come from the germline V gene. Losses at the gene ends were 3 bases for V and 1 base for J; bases not matched to a gene: 2. This CDR3 is built from 15 residues. The CDR3 DNA reads as TGTGCCAGCAGCTCAGCGGGAGGGGGCACAGATACGCAGTATTTT. Translation gives CASSSAGGGTDTQYF. Full variable domain (outside the CDR3, taken from reference TRBV5-6 and TRBJ2-3): DAGVTQSPTHLIKTRGQQVTLRCSPKSGHDTVSWYQQALGQGPQFIFQYYEEEERQRGNFPDRFSGHQFPNYSSELNVNALLLGDSALYLCASSSAGGGTDTQYFGPGTRLTVL.

The chain couples TRBV28 to TRBJ1-2; 7 nucleotides line up with TRBD1. V shed 2 bases and J 2 bases; nucleotides not matched to a gene: 14. Germline values: CDR1 MDHEN, CDR2 SYDVKM. The CDR3 sequence is 18 residues long. CDR3 sequence: CASSLPPWPQGKNYGYTF. For the CDR3, the DNA is TGTGCCAGCAGTTTACCCCCGTGGCCACAGGGGAAGAACTATGGCTACACCTTC.

The table lists this clone with a count of one. The chain employs TRBV27 and TRBJ1-2, with D hard to call. V was clipped by 6 bases and J by 3 bases, with 8 bases between them. Germline V gives CDR1 MNHEY, CDR2 SMNVEV (reference sequence). CDR3 length equals 12 residues. The CDR3 here is CASRREDYGYTF. Written as DNA, the CDR3 is TGTGCCAGCAGGAGGGAGGACTATGGCTACACCTTC.

The gene calls are TRBV2 and TRBJ2-7; 7 positions agree with TRBD1. This CDR3 region has 12 residues. J lost 10 bases, V lost 7 bases, and 10 bases had no gene match. From germline, CDR1 is SNHLY and CDR2 FYNNEI. The CDR3 bases are TGTGCCAGCAAAGGGACAGCCGCCGGTCAGTACTTC. Translation gives CASKGTAAGQYF.

This clone has only a few counts. V gene TRBV19 combines with J gene TRBJ1-2; D call uncertain. Germline CDR1 reads LNHDA; CDR2 reads SQIVND (reference sequence). The CDR3 contains 15 residues. Trimming removed 7 bases at V and 0 bases at J, with 15 bases between. This chain's CDR3 is CASNSAGRANYGYTF. As DNA, the CDR3 is TGTGCCAGTAATAGCGCTGGGCGCGCTAACTATGGCTACACCTTC.

The chain couples TRBV11-3 to TRBJ2-7, with D unresolved. The length of the CDR3 is 13 residues. The germline CDR1 and CDR2 sequences are SGHNT and YENEEA. The V end was cut by 5 bases, the J end by 6 bases, with 14 bases between. CDR3 in DNA: TGTGCCAGCAGCCCCTCTGGGTTACGCGAGCAGTACTTC. It translates to CASSPSGLREQYF.

The chain recombines TRBV2 with TRBJ1-2; TRBD1 is a possible D gene (5 bases). The germline CDR1 and CDR2 sequences are SNHLY and FYNNEI. This CDR3 has 11 residues. Trimming took off 5 bases at V and 8 bases at J, with 9 bases between the two ends. For the CDR3, the DNA is TGTGCCAGCAGTAAAGGGGCGGGCTACACCTTC. Encoded protein: CASSKGAGYTF.